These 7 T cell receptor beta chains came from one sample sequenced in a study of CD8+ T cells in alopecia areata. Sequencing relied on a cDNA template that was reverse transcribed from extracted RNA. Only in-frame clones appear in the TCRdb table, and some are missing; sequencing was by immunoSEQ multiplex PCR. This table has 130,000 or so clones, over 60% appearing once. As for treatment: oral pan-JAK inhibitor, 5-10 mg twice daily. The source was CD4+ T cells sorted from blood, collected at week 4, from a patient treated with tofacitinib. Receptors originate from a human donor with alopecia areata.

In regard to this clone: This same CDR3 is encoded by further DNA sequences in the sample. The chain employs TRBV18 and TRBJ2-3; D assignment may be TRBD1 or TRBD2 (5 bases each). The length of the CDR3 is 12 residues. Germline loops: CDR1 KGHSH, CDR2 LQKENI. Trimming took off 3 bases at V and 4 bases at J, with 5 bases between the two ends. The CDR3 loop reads CASSPGADTQYF. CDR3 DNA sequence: TGTGCCAGCTCACCGGGGGCAGATACGCAGTATTTT. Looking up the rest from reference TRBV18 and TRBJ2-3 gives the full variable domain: NAGVMQNPRHLVRRRGQEARLRCSPMKGHSHVYWYRQLPEEGLKFMVYLQKENIIDESGMPKERFSAEFPKEGPSILRIQQVVRGDSAAYFCASSPGADTQYFGPGTRLTVL.

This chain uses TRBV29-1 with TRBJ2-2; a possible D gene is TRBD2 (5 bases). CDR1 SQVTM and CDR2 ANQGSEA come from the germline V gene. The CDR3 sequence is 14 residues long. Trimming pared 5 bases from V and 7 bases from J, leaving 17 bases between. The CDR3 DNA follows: TGCAGCGTTTTGAGGGAAGGAGAGGGCGGGGAGCTGTTTTTT. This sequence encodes CSVLREGEGGELFF.

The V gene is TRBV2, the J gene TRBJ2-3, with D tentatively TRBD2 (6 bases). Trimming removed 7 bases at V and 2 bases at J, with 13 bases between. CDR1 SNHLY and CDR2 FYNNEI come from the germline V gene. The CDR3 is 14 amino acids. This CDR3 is CASKELANTDTQYF. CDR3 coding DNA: TGTGCCAGCAAGGAGCTAGCGAACACAGATACGCAGTATTTT.

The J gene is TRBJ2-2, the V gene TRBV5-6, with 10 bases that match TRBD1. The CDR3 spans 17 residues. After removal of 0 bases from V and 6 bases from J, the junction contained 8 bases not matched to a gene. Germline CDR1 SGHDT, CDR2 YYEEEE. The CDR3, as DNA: TGTGCCAGCAGCTTGGCCCGGGACAGGGGACGGGCCGGGGAGCTGTTTTTT. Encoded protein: CASSLARDRGRAGELFF. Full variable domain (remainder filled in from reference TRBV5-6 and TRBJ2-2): DAGVTQSPTHLIKTRGQQVTLRCSPKSGHDTVSWYQQALGQGPQFIFQYYEEEERQRGNFPDRFSGHQFPNYSSELNVNALLLGDSALYLCASSLARDRGRAGELFFGEGSRLTVL.

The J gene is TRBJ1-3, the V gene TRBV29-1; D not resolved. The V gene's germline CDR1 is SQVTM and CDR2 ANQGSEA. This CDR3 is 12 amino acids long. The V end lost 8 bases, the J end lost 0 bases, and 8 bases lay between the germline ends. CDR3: CSTDGSGNTIYF. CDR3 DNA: TGCAGCACCGACGGCTCTGGAAACACCATATATTTT.

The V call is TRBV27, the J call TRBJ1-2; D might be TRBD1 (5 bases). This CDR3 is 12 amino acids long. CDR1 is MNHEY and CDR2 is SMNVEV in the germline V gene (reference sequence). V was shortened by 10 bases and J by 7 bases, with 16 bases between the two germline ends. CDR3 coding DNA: TGTGCCACACGACAGCCGCCCGCTGGCTACACCTTC. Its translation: CATRQPPAGYTF.

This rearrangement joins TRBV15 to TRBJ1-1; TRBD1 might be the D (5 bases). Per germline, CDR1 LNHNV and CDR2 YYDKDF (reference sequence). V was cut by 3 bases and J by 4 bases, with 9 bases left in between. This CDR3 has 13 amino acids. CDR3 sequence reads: CATSRRGSTEAFF. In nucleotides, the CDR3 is TGTGCCACCAGCAGGCGGGGGAGCACTGAAGCTTTCTTT.